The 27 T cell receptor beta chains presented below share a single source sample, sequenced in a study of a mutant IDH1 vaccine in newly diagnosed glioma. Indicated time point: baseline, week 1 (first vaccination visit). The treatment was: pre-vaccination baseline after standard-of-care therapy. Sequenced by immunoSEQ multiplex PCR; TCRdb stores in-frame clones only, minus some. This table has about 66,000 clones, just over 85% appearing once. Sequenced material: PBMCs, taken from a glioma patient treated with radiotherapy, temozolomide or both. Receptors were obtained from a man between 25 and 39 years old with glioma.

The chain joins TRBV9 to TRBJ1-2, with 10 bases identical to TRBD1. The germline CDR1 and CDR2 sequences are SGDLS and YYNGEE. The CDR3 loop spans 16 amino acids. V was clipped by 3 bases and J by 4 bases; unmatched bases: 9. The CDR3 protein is CASSASGGTGVYGYTF. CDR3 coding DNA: TGTGCCAGCAGCGCCTCCGGGGGGACAGGGGTCTATGGCTACACCTTC.

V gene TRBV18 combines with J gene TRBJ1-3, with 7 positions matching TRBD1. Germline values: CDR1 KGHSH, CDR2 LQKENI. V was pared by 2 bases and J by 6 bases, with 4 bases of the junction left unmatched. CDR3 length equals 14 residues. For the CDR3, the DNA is TGTGCCAGCTCACCAGACAGGGCCGAAAACACCATATATTTT. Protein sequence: CASSPDRAENTIYF.

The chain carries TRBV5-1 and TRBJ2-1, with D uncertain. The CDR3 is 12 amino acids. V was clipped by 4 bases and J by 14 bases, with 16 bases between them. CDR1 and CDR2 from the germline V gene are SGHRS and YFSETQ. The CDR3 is CASSPNRRHEFF. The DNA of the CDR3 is TGCGCCAGCAGCCCGAACAGAAGGCACGAGTTCTTC.

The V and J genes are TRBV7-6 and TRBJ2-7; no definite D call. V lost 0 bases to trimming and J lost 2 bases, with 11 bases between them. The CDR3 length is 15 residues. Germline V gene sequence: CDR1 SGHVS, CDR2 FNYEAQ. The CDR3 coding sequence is TGTGCCAGCAGCTTAGCTTTTGAGTCGGCCTACGAGCAGTACTTC. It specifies CASSLAFESAYEQYF.

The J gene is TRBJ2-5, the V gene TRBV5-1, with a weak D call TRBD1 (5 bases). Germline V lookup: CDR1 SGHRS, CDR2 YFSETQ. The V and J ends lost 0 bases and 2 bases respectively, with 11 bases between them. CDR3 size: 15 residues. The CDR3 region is CASSLGVGAQETQYF. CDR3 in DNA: TGCGCCAGCAGCTTGGGCGTAGGGGCTCAAGAGACCCAGTACTTC.

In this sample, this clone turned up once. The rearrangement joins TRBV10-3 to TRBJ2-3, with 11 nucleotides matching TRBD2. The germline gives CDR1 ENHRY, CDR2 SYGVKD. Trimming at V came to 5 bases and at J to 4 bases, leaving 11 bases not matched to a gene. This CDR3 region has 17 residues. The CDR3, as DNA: TGTGCCATCAGTTCCTCGGACACTAGCGGGGGTTCAGATACGCAGTATTTT. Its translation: CAISSSDTSGGSDTQYF.

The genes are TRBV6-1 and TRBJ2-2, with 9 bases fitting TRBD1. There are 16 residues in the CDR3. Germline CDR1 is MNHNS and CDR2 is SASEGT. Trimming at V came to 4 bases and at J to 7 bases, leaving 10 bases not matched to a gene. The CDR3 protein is CASSALRTGVYGELFF. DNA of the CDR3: TGTGCCAGCAGTGCCTTGAGGACAGGGGTGTACGGGGAGCTGTTTTTT.

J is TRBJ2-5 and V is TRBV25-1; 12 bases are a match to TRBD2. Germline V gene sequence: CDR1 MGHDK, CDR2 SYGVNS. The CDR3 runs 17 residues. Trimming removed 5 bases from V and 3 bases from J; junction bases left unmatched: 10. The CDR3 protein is CASSTPRTSGIKETQYF. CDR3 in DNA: TGTGCCAGCAGTACGCCCCGGACTAGCGGGATTAAAGAGACCCAGTACTTC. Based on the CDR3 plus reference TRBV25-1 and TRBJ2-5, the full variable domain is EADIYQTPRYLVIGTGKKITLECSQTMGHDKMYWYQQDPGMELHLIHYSYGVNSTEKGDLSSESTVSRIRTEHFPLTLESARPSHTSQYLCASSTPRTSGIKETQYFGPGTRLLVL.

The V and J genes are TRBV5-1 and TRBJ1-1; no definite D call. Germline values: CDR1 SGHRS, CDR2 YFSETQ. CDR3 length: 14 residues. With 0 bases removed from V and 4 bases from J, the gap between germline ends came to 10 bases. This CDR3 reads CASSLAPGSTEAFF. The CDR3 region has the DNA TGCGCCAGCAGCTTGGCCCCCGGGAGCACTGAAGCTTTCTTT.

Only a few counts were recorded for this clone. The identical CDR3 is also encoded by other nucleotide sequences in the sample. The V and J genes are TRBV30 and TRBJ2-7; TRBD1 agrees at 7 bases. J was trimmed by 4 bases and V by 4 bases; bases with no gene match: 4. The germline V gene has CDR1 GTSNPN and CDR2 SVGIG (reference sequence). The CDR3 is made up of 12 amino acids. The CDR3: CAWTKQGYEQYF. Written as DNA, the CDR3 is TGTGCCTGGACCAAACAGGGGTACGAGCAGTACTTC.

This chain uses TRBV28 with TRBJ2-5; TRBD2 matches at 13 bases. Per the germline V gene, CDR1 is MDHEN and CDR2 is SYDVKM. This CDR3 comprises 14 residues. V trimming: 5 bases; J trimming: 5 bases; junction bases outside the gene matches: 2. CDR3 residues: CASSGLAGVETQYF. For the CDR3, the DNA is TGTGCCAGCAGTGGACTAGCGGGGGTTGAGACCCAGTACTTC.

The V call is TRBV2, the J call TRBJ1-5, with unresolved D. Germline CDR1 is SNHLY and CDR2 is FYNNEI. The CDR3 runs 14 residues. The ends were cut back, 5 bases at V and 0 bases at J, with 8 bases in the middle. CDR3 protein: CASSLGYSNQPQHF. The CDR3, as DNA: TGTGCCAGCAGTTTAGGGTATAGCAATCAGCCCCAGCATTTT.

The CDR3 reads CASSLGLAGGPLNEQYF. The CDR3 DNA follows: TGTGCCAGCAGCCTCGGACTAGCGGGGGGGCCACTGAACGAGCAGTACTTC. This chain connects TRBV4-2 to TRBJ2-7, with 15 bases matching TRBD2. With V trimmed by 4 bases and J by 5 bases, 9 bases remained unmatched. The CDR3 spans 17 residues. Germline CDR1 is LGHNA and CDR2 is YNFKEQ.

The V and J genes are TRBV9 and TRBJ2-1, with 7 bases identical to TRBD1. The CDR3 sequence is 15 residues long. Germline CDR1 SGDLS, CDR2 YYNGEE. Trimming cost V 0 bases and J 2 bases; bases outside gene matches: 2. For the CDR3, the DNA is TGTGCCAGCAGCGTAGCGGGACAGCCCTACAATGAGCAGTTCTTC. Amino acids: CASSVAGQPYNEQFF.

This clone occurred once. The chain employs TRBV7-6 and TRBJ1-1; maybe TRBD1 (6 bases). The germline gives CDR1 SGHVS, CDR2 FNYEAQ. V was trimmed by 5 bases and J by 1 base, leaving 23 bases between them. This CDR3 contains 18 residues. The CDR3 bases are TGTGCCAGCAGCCCCTCTTCGGGACACATTAGGAGGAACACTGAAGCTTTCTTT. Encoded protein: CASSPSSGHIRRNTEAFF.

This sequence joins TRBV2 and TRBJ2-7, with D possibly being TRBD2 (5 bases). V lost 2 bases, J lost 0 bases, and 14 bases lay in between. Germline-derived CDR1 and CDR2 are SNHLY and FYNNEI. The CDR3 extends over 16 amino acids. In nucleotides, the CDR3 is TGTGCCAGCAGTGAAAATCCCCTGAGCGGCTCCTACGAGCAGTACTTC. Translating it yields CASSENPLSGSYEQYF.

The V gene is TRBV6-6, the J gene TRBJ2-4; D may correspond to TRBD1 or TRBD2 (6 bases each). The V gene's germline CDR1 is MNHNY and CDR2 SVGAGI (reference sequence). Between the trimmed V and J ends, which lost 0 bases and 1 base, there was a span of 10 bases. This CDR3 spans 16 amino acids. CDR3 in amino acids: CASSYSGGMAKNIQYF. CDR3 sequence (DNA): TGTGCCAGCAGTTACTCAGGGGGGATGGCCAAAAACATTCAGTACTTC.

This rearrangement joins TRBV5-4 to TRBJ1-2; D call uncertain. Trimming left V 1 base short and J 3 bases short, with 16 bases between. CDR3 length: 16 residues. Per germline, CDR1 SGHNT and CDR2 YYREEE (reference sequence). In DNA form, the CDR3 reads TGTGCCAGCAGCTTGCGGCACGACGGTTCCTACTATGGCTACACCTTC. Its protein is CASSLRHDGSYYGYTF. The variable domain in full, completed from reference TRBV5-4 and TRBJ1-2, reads ETGVTQSPTHLIKTRGQQVTLRCSSQSGHNTVSWYQQALGQGPQFIFQYYREEENGRGNFPPRFSGLQFPNYSSELNVNALELDDSALYLCASSLRHDGSYYGYTFGSGTRLTVV.

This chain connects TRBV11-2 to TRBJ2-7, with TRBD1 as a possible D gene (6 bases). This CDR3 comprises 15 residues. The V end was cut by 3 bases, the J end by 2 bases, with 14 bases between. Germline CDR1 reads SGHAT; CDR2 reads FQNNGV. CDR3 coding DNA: TGTGCCAGCAGCTTCGGCAGGGGTCCGACCTACGAGCAGTACTTC. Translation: CASSFGRGPTYEQYF.

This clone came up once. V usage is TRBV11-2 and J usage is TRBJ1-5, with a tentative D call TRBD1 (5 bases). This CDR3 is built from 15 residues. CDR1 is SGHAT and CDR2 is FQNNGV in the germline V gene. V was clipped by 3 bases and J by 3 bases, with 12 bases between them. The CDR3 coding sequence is TGTGCCAGCAGCTTGGGGCGGGGGGTCAATCAGCCCCAGCATTTT. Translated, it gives CASSLGRGVNQPQHF.

CDR3 region: CASSRKGAATTEAFF. The DNA of the CDR3 is TGTGCCAGCAGCCGAAAAGGAGCAGCGACCACTGAAGCTTTCTTT. The rearrangement uses TRBV7-9 and TRBJ1-1; D remains unclear. Germline loops: CDR1 SEHNR, CDR2 FQNEAQ (reference sequence). Deletions cut 5 bases from V and 4 bases from J, with 17 bases between. This CDR3 spans 15 amino acids.

In nucleotides, the CDR3 is TGTGCCAGCAAGCAAACAGGGGTGGGAAATGAAAAACTGTTTTTT. Its translation is CASKQTGVGNEKLFF. This chain connects TRBV6-5 to TRBJ1-4; TRBD1 aligns across 7 bases. The CDR3 spans 15 residues. J was trimmed by 5 bases and V by 7 bases; bases with no gene match: 10. Germline CDR1 is MNHEY and CDR2 is SVGAGI.

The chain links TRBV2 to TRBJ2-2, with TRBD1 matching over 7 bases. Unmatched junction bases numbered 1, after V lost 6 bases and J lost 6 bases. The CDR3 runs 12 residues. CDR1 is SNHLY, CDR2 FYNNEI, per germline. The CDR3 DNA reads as TGTGCCAGCAGGGACAGGCCCGGGGAGCTGTTTTTT. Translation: CASRDRPGELFF.

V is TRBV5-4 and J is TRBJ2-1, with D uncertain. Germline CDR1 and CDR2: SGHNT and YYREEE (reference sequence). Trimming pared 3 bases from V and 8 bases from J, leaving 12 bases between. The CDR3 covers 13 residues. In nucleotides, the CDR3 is TGTGCCAGCAGCTCAAAGCCCGGCGATGAGCAGTTCTTC. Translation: CASSSKPGDEQFF.

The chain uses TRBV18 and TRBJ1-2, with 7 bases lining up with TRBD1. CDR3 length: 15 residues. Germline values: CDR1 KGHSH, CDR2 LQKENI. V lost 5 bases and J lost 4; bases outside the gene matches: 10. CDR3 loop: CASSGLRDSPYGYTF. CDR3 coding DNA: TGTGCCAGCTCAGGTCTCCGGGACAGCCCCTATGGCTACACCTTC.

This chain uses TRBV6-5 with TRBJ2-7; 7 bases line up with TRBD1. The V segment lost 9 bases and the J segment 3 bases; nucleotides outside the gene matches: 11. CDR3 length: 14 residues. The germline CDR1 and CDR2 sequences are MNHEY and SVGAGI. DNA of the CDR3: TGTGCCAGAGAGCAAGGGGGCAAGGGCTACGAGCAGTACTTC. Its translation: CAREQGGKGYEQYF.

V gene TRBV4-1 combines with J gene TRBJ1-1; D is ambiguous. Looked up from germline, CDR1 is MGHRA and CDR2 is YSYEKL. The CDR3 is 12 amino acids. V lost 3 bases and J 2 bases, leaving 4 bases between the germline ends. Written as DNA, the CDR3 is TGCGCCAGCAGCCATAGTAACACTGAAGCTTTCTTT. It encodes CASSHSNTEAFF.